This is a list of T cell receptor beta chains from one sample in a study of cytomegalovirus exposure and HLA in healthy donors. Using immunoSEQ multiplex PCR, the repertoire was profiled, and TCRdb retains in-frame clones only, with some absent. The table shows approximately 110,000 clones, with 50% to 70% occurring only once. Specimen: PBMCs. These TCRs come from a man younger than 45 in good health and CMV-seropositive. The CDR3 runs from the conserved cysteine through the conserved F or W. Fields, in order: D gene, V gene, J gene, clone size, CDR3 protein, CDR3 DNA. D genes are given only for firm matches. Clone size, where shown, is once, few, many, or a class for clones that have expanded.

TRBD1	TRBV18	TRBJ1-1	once	CASSPGTAIEAFF	TGTGCCAGCTCTCCCGGGACAGCCATTGAAGCTTTCTTT
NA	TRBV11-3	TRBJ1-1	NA	CASSLSRGAGLNTEAFF	TGTGCCAGCAGCTTATCACGGGGGGCAGGGTTGAACACTGAAGCTTTCTTT
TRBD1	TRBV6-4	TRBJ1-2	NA	CASSDPGQGSNYGYTF	TGTGCCAGCAGTGACCCGGGACAGGGCTCTAACTATGGCTACACCTTC
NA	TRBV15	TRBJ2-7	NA	CATSRGSGAAYEQYF	TGTGCCACCAGCAGAGGATCGGGAGCTGCTTACGAGCAGTACTTC
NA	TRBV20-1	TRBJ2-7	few	CSATREYEQYF	TGCAGTGCTACGCGCGAGTACGAGCAGTACTTC
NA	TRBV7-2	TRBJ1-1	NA	CASSLGGRTMNTEAFF	TGTGCCAGCAGCTTAGGGGGCCGTACGATGAACACTGAAGCTTTCTTT
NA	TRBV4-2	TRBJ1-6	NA	CASSPDSSYNSPLHF	TGTGCCAGCAGCCCCGACAGCTCCTATAATTCACCCCTCCACTTT
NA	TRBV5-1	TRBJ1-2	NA	CASSPVGENSGYTF	TGCGCCAGCAGCCCTGTCGGTGAGAATTCCGGCTACACCTTC
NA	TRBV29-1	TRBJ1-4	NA	CVARSATNEKLFF	TGCGTCGCCCGGTCCGCAACTAATGAAAAACTGTTTTTT
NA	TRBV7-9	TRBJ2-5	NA	CASSLTRRYQETQYF	TGTGCCAGCAGCTTAACGAGGAGGTACCAAGAGACCCAGTACTTC
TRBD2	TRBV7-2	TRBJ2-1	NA	CASSFGLAGLFF	TGTGCCAGCAGCTTCGGACTAGCCGGGCTATTCTTC
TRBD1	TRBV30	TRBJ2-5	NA	CAWSVGQLNRETQYF	TGTGCCTGGAGTGTGGGACAGCTAAACCGGGAGACCCAGTACTTC
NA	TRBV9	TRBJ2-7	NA	CASSATALHYEQYF	TGTGCCAGCAGCGCGACAGCCTTACATTACGAGCAGTACTTC
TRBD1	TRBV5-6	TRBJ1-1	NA	CASSLTGRAFF	TGTGCCAGTAGCTTGACAGGGCGAGCTTTCTTT
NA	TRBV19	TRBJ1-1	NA	CASSIVNRNTEAFF	TGTGCCAGTAGTATAGTCAACAGGAACACTGAAGCTTTCTTT
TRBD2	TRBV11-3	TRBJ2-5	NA	CASSGGLAGDQETQYF	TGTGCCAGCAGCGGAGGACTAGCGGGGGACCAAGAGACCCAGTACTTC
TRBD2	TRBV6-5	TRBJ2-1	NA	CASSQTSGGAGEQFF	TGTGCCAGCAGTCAGACTAGCGGGGGGGCCGGTGAGCAGTTCTTC
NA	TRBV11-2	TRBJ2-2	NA	CASPKDQAGITGELFF	TGTGCCAGCCCCAAGGACCAGGCGGGAATTACCGGGGAGCTGTTTTTT
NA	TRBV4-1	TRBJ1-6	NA	CASSQDEGQNSPLHF	TGCGCCAGCAGCCAAGATGAGGGACAAAATTCACCCCTCCACTTT
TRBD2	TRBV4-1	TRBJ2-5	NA	CASRPGLGERRAQYF	TGCGCCAGCAGACCGGGACTAGGGGAGCGGAGGGCCCAGTACTTC
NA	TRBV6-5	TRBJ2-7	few	CASCPTLSDEQYF	TGTGCCAGCTGCCCCACTTTATCGGACGAGCAGTACTTC
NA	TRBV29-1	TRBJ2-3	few	CSVLQGEQYF	TGCAGCGTCCTACAGGGAGAGCAGTATTTT
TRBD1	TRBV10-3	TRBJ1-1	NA	CASENGQGAGSTEAFF	TGTGCCTCGGAGAATGGACAGGGGGCAGGGAGCACTGAAGCTTTCTTT
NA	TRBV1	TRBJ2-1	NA	CTSREPGLAEPNEQFF	TGCACCAGCAGGGAACCGGGACTAGCGGAGCCCAATGAGCAGTTCTTC
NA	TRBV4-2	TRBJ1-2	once	CASSQDARENYGYTF	TGTGCCAGCAGCCAAGATGCGAGGGAAAACTATGGCTACACCTTC
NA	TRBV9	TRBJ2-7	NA	CASSVATGVYEQYF	TGTGCCAGCAGCGTAGCTACGGGGGTCTACGAGCAGTACTTC
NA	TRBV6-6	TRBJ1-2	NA	CASSYLAGNYGYTF	TGTGCCAGCAGTTACTTGGCAGGGAACTATGGCTACACCTTC
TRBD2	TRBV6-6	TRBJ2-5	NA	CASGRGGTAQETQYF	TGTGCCAGCGGGCGGGGGGGGACAGCCCAAGAGACCCAGTACTTC
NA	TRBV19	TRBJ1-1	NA	CASSISPNTEAFF	TGTGCCAGTAGTATAAGCCCGAACACTGAAGCTTTCTTT
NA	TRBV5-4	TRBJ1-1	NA	CASSLTYDTEAFF	TGTGCCAGCAGCTTGACATATGACACTGAAGCTTTCTTT
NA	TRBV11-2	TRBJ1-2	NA	CASSVTAAGGYTF	TGTGCCAGCAGCGTTACAGCTGCGGGCGGCTACACCTTC
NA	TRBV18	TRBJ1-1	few	CASSPHAEGLGDAFF	TGTGCCAGCTCACCCCATGCGGAGGGATTAGGAGACGCTTTCTTT
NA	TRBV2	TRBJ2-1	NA	CASSERSPGNEQFF	TGTGCCAGCAGTGAGCGCTCCCCGGGCAATGAGCAGTTCTTC
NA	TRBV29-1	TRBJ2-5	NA	CSVEDLPSRETQYF	TGCAGCGTTGAAGATCTGCCTAGTCGTGAGACCCAGTACTTC
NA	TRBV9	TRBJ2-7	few	CASSVGRQGLYEQYF	TGTGCCAGCAGCGTAGGTAGGCAGGGGTTATACGAGCAGTACTTC
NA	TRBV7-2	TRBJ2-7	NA	CASSSGGSSYEQYF	TGTGCCAGCAGCTCCGGCGGCTCCTCCTACGAGCAGTACTTC
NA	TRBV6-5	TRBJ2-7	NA	CASSEERGGYEQYF	TGTGCCAGCAGTGAAGAAAGGGGGGGGTACGAGCAGTACTTC
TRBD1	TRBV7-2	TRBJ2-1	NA	CASSPGQGGYNEQFF	TGTGCCAGCAGCCCAGGACAGGGTGGGTACAATGAGCAGTTCTTC
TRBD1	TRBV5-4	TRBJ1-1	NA	CASSPGQQNTEAFF	TGTGCCAGCAGCCCGGGACAGCAGAACACTGAAGCTTTCTTT
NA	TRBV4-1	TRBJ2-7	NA	CASSQEWQQDSYEQYF	TGCGCCAGCAGCCAAGAATGGCAGCAGGACTCCTACGAGCAGTACTTC
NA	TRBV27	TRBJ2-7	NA	CASSDTYEQYF	TGTGCCAGCAGTGACACCTACGAGCAGTACTTC
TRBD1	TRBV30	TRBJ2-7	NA	CAWSNPRTGYEQYF	TGTGCCTGGAGTAACCCACGGACAGGCTACGAGCAGTACTTC
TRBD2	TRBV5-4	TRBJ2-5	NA	CASRRGGETQYF	TGTGCCAGCAGACGGGGGGGGGAGACCCAGTACTTC
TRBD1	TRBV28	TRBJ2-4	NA	CASSQDRAWAKNIQYF	TGTGCCAGCAGCCAGGACAGGGCATGGGCCAAAAACATTCAGTACTTC
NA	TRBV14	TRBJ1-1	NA	CASSQENRNTEAFF	TGTGCCAGCAGCCAAGAAAACAGGAACACTGAAGCTTTCTTT
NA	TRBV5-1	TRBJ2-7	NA	CASSLDQGRSYEQYF	TGCGCCAGCAGCTTGGATCAGGGTAGGTCCTACGAGCAGTACTTC
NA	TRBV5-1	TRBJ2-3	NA	CASSSQGSDTQYF	TGCGCCAGCAGCTCGCAGGGATCAGATACGCAGTATTTT
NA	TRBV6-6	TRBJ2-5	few	CASSYRPTRGLETQYF	TGTGCCAGCAGTTACAGGCCAACCAGAGGGTTGGAGACCCAGTACTTC
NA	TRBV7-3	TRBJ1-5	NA	CASSPLDRPGNQPQHF	TGTGCCAGCAGCCCACTCGACAGGCCCGGCAATCAGCCCCAGCATTTT
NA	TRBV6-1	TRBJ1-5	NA	CASSRQTSNQPQHF	TGTGCCAGCAGCAGACAGACTAGCAATCAGCCCCAGCATTTT
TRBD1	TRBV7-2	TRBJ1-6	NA	CASSSGDSLLAAPLHF	TGTGCCAGCAGCTCAGGGGACAGTCTCTTAGCGGCACCCCTCCACTTT
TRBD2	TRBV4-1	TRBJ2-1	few	CASSQEGLAGYNEQFF	TGCGCCAGCAGCCAAGAAGGGCTAGCGGGTTACAATGAGCAGTTCTTC
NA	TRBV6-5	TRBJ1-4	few	CASSQGRYEKLFF	TGTGCCAGCAGTCAGGGTCGTTATGAAAAACTGTTTTTT